The 30 T cell receptor beta chains in this list originate from one sample, sequenced in a study of shared clonotypes between healthy human individuals. Clones were sequenced by immunoSEQ multiplex PCR, and TCRdb holds only the in-frame ones, with some missing. In the table there are roughly 2.2 million clones, approximately 95% of which are singletons. Input material: naive CD4+ T cells from PBMCs. Described subset: CD45RA+ positively selected. The receptors here all came from a man in his late teens or twenties in good health. Some clones in this sample may be carry-over from other donors' samples.

The chain carries TRBV6-1 and TRBJ2-2; possibly TRBD1 or TRBD2 for D (5 bases each). Germline loops: CDR1 MNHNS, CDR2 SASEGT. The CDR3 loop spans 14 amino acids. V gave up 8 bases and J gave up 0 bases, with 10 bases separating them. CDR3 loop: CASGGPTNTGELFF. In nucleotides, the CDR3 is TGTGCCAGCGGGGGACCCACGAACACCGGGGAGCTGTTTTTT.

The chain combines TRBV9 with TRBJ2-4, with TRBD2 matching over 8 bases. The trim removed 2 bases at V and 8 bases at J, leaving 6 bases unmatched. The CDR3 spans 14 residues. Germline V gives CDR1 SGDLS, CDR2 YYNGEE. The CDR3 loop is CASSVGGAADIQYF. Here the CDR3 DNA reads TGTGCCAGCAGCGTCGGGGGGGCGGCGGACATTCAGTACTTC.

The chain employs TRBV25-1 and TRBJ2-4; 7 nucleotides agree with TRBD1. This CDR3 is 12 amino acids long. V lost 7 bases, J lost 8 bases, and 5 bases stayed unmatched. Germline V gives CDR1 MGHDK, CDR2 SYGVNS. Here the CDR3 reads CASKGAADIQYF. CDR3 coding DNA: TGTGCCAGCAAGGGGGCCGCGGACATTCAGTACTTC. The variable domain in full, completed from reference TRBV25-1 and TRBJ2-4, reads EADIYQTPRYLVIGTGKKITLECSQTMGHDKMYWYQQDPGMELHLIHYSYGVNSTEKGDLSSESTVSRIRTEHFPLTLESARPSHTSQYLCASKGAADIQYFGAGTRLSVL.

V gene TRBV7-2 combines with J gene TRBJ2-2; a weak D match, TRBD1 (6 bases). In germline, CDR1 is SGHTA, CDR2 FQGNSA. The length of the CDR3 is 15 residues. Deletions cut 2 bases from V and 6 bases from J, with 13 bases between. The CDR3 spells CASSLMGAGAGELFF. The DNA of the CDR3 is TGTGCCAGCAGCTTAATGGGGGCAGGGGCCGGGGAGCTGTTTTTT.

The rearrangement links TRBV11-2 to TRBJ2-7; D call uncertain. The germline gives CDR1 SGHAT, CDR2 FQNNGV. This CDR3 contains 14 residues. Trimming pared 1 base from V and 2 bases from J, leaving 9 bases between. Here the CDR3 DNA reads TGTGCCAGCAGCTTAGTACAGAGACCCTACGAGCAGTACTTC. It is translated as CASSLVQRPYEQYF. The full variable domain, rest sourced from reference TRBV11-2 and TRBJ2-7, is EAGVAQSPRYKIIEKRQSVAFWCNPISGHATLYWYQQILGQGPKLLIQFQNNGVVDDSQLPKDRFSAERLKGVDSTLKIQPAKLEDSAVYLCASSLVQRPYEQYFGPGTRLTVT.

J is TRBJ1-3 and V is TRBV7-2; 7 bases are shared with TRBD1. CDR3 size: 15 residues. Per germline, CDR1 SGHTA and CDR2 FQGNSA. Trimming took 5 bases from V and 9 from J; bases not matched to a gene: 13. DNA for the CDR3: TGTGCCAGCAGCCCAGGGGGGCAGGGGAGGGCCACCATATATTTT. This gives the protein CASSPGGQGRATIYF.

This clone occurred once. The rearrangement joins TRBV5-4 to TRBJ2-3; D is unclear. Germline V gene lookup returns CDR1 SGHNT and CDR2 YYREEE (reference sequence). This CDR3 has 12 amino acids. V lost 6 bases and J 5 bases, leaving 10 bases between the germline ends. CDR3 sequence (DNA): TGTGCCAGCACAATATCAGGAGATACGCAGTATTTT. It codes for CASTISGDTQYF. Looking up the rest from reference TRBV5-4 and TRBJ2-3 gives the full variable domain: ETGVTQSPTHLIKTRGQQVTLRCSSQSGHNTVSWYQQALGQGPQFIFQYYREEENGRGNFPPRFSGLQFPNYSSELNVNALELDDSALYLCASTISGDTQYFGPGTRLTVL.

This clone showed up just a few times. This sequence joins TRBV5-5 and TRBJ1-1; D is unresolved. Per the germline V gene, CDR1 is SGHKS and CDR2 is YYEKEE (reference sequence). The CDR3 extends over 13 amino acids. Deletions cut 2 bases from V and 7 bases from J, with 12 bases between. CDR3 sequence: CASSLWRLDEAFF. CDR3 nucleotides: TGTGCCAGCAGCTTATGGAGATTAGATGAAGCTTTCTTT.

For this clone: Other DNA sequences of this sample code for an identical CDR3. The chain links TRBV18 to TRBJ2-7, with 7 bases matching TRBD1. The V gene end was trimmed by 4 bases and the J gene end by 2 bases; junction bases not matched to a gene: 2. Germline V lookup: CDR1 KGHSH, CDR2 LQKENI. The CDR3 covers 13 residues. CDR3 DNA: TGTGCCAGCTCACTGGGACAGACCTACGAGCAGTACTTC. Its protein product is CASSLGQTYEQYF.

As concerns this clone: This sample also contains other DNA sequences that code for the same CDR3. The V gene is TRBV18, the J gene TRBJ1-1; D is possibly TRBD1 (5 bases). Germline CDR1 and CDR2: KGHSH and LQKENI. Trimming shortened V by 0 bases and J by 8 bases, and 10 bases separated the two germline ends. This CDR3 spans 13 amino acids. The CDR3 loop is CASSPPGRPEAFF. Written as DNA, the CDR3 is TGTGCCAGCTCACCACCGGGACGACCAGAAGCTTTCTTT. Full variable domain (remainder filled in from reference TRBV18 and TRBJ1-1): NAGVMQNPRHLVRRRGQEARLRCSPMKGHSHVYWYRQLPEEGLKFMVYLQKENIIDESGMPKERFSAEFPKEGPSILRIQQVVRGDSAAYFCASSPPGRPEAFFGQGTRLTVV.

This clone was counted only a few times. The genes are TRBV18 and TRBJ1-5, with D possibly matching TRBD1 (5 bases). V lost 5 bases and J lost 4, with 9 bases in between. Germline loops: CDR1 KGHSH, CDR2 LQKENI. This CDR3 has 13 residues. The CDR3 protein is CASSGAPNQPQHF. The CDR3, as DNA: TGTGCCAGCTCAGGGGCCCCTAATCAGCCCCAGCATTTT.

Note on this clone: The sample holds other DNA sequences that translate to the same CDR3. The V call is TRBV28, the J call TRBJ2-7; unclear D gene. Germline V gene data show CDR1 as MDHEN and CDR2 as SYDVKM. The V end lost 2 bases, the J end lost 2 bases, and 4 bases lay between the germline ends. CDR3 length equals 12 residues. The CDR3 DNA reads as TGTGCCAGCAGTTTAGCTCCCTACGAGCAGTACTTC. This translates into CASSLAPYEQYF.

The chain combines TRBV6-5 with TRBJ1-2, with TRBD1 as a possible D gene (6 bases). The germline V and J ends were trimmed by 8 bases and 7 bases, with 14 bases remaining between them. This CDR3 has 12 amino acids. CDR1 and CDR2 from the germline V gene are MNHEY and SVGAGI. The CDR3 sequence: CASGLGGFGYTF. DNA for the CDR3: TGTGCCAGCGGATTAGGGGGTTTTGGCTACACCTTC.

In nucleotides, the CDR3 is TGTGCCAGCTCACCGGGGCGGCCCGATACCTACGAGCAGTACTTC. Its translation: CASSPGRPDTYEQYF. The chain joins TRBV18 to TRBJ2-7; a weak D match, TRBD1 (5 bases). The CDR3 has 15 residues. Germline CDR1 is KGHSH and CDR2 is LQKENI. V gave up 3 bases and J gave up 2 bases, with 14 bases separating them.

The chain couples TRBV30 to TRBJ2-2, with D perhaps matching TRBD2 (6 bases). V lost 8 bases, J lost 9 bases, and 13 bases lay in between. The CDR3 length is 11 residues. Looked up from germline, CDR1 is GTSNPN and CDR2 is SVGIG (reference sequence). CDR3 sequence: CARGTSRELFF. The CDR3 DNA sequence: TGTGCCCGTGGGACTTCCCGGGAGCTGTTTTTT.

The genes are TRBV10-1 and TRBJ2-7, with 7 bases lining up with TRBD1. The CDR3 covers 12 residues. The junction had 7 bases not matched to a gene; V was cut back by 11 bases and J by 3 bases. Germline CDR1 is WNHNN and CDR2 is SYGVQD (reference sequence). CDR3 amino acids: CAASGTDYEQYF. The CDR3, as DNA: TGCGCCGCTTCCGGGACAGACTACGAGCAGTACTTC.

The V and J genes are TRBV29-1 and TRBJ2-5, with 9 bases identical to TRBD1. J gave up 5 bases and V 5 bases, and 9 bases lay outside the gene matches. This CDR3 contains 14 residues. In germline, CDR1 is SQVTM, CDR2 ANQGSEA. CDR3 loop: CSVFNTGGAETQYF. The CDR3 nucleotides read TGCAGCGTTTTTAATACAGGGGGCGCGGAGACCCAGTACTTC.

J is TRBJ2-2 and V is TRBV30; no reliable D call. V shed 2 bases and J shed 2 bases, with 6 bases lying between them. Per germline, CDR1 GTSNPN and CDR2 SVGIG (reference sequence). This CDR3 has 13 residues. The CDR3 reads CAWSLSNTGELFF. The CDR3 nucleotides read TGTGCCTGGAGTCTCAGCAACACCGGGGAGCTGTTTTTT.

V usage is TRBV6-5 and J usage is TRBJ1-5, with a possible D match to TRBD1 (6 bases). Germline lookup yields CDR1 MNHEY and CDR2 SVGAGI. The CDR3 covers 14 residues. Trimming left V 5 bases short and J 0 bases short, with 8 bases between. As DNA, the CDR3 is TGTGCCAGCAGTCAGGGGATTAGCAATCAGCCCCAGCATTTT. Amino acid sequence: CASSQGISNQPQHF.

This clone has just a few counts. Other nucleotide sequences in the sample specify the same CDR3. This chain joins TRBV7-3 and TRBJ1-1; D may be TRBD1 (5 bases). V lost 5 bases to trimming and J lost 1 base, with 8 bases between them. This CDR3 comprises 13 residues. Germline CDR1 is SGHTA and CDR2 is FQGTGA. The DNA for the CDR3 is TGTGCCAGCAGCCTTGACAGGAACACTGAAGCTTTCTTT. This translates into CASSLDRNTEAFF.

This clone has a single count. V usage is TRBV11-2 and J usage is TRBJ2-7; 10 nucleotides agree with TRBD1. V was clipped by 1 base and J by 3 bases; unmatched bases: 6. The CDR3 loop spans 16 amino acids. The germline gives CDR1 SGHAT, CDR2 FQNNGV. CDR3 region: CASSLVTGGSGYEQYF. Written as DNA, the CDR3 is TGTGCCAGCAGCTTAGTGACAGGGGGCTCTGGCTACGAGCAGTACTTC.

The chain combines TRBV7-9 with TRBJ1-1; D may be TRBD1 (6 bases). In germline, CDR1 is SEHNR, CDR2 FQNEAQ (reference sequence). CDR3 size: 11 residues. Trimming pared 5 bases from V and 10 bases from J, leaving 11 bases between. In nucleotides, the CDR3 is TGTGCCAGCAGCCGAAAAGGGGGAGCTTTCTTT. Translating gives CASSRKGGAFF.

V gene TRBV7-9 combines with J gene TRBJ2-5; no definite D call. Per germline, CDR1 SEHNR and CDR2 FQNEAQ (reference sequence). The CDR3 runs to 11 residues. V lost 4 bases and J 5 bases, leaving 5 bases between the germline ends. CDR3 protein: CASSSPETQYF. The CDR3 DNA reads as TGTGCCAGCAGCTCCCCTGAGACCCAGTACTTC.

This CDR3 is CASRPTGVRNQPQHF. The CDR3 region has the DNA TGTGCCAGCAGGCCTACAGGGGTCCGCAATCAGCCCCAGCATTTT. The V call is TRBV7-2, the J call TRBJ1-5; 7 bases agree with TRBD1. The CDR3 has 15 amino acids. V gave up 6 bases and J gave up 2 bases; unmatched junction bases: 7. Germline assignment: CDR1 SGHTA and CDR2 FQGNSA.

CDR3 nucleotides: TGTGCCAGCAGCTCGTTGACAGGGGCCCACGAGCAGTACTTC. This encodes CASSSLTGAHEQYF. The V gene is TRBV7-9, the J gene TRBJ2-7, with 8 bases that match TRBD1. This CDR3 has 14 amino acids. From germline, CDR1 is SEHNR and CDR2 FQNEAQ (reference sequence). Losses at the gene ends were 4 bases for V and 5 bases for J; bases not matched to a gene: 7.

The chain has TRBV28 and TRBJ1-1; 9 positions agree with TRBD1. This CDR3 contains 15 residues. CDR1 and CDR2 from the germline V gene are MDHEN and SYDVKM. V lost 7 bases, J lost 4 bases, and 10 bases stayed unmatched. The CDR3 loop reads CASNGQGWEGTEAFF. CDR3 coding DNA: TGTGCCAGCAATGGACAGGGGTGGGAGGGCACTGAAGCTTTCTTT.

Notes on this clone: Other DNA sequences from this sample encode an identical CDR3 as well. V is TRBV18 and J is TRBJ1-1; tentative D call: TRBD1 (6 bases). Trimming shortened V by 3 bases and J by 3 bases, and 8 bases separated the two germline ends. This CDR3 region has 13 residues. The germline gives CDR1 KGHSH, CDR2 LQKENI. The CDR3 spells CASSPRQDTEAFF. The CDR3 DNA reads TGTGCCAGCTCACCTCGACAGGACACTGAAGCTTTCTTT.

This rearrangement joins TRBV2 to TRBJ1-5; possibly TRBD1 for D (6 bases). Germline V gene data show CDR1 as SNHLY and CDR2 as FYNNEI. V lost 4 bases, J lost 7 bases, and 17 bases lay in between. CDR3 length equals 15 residues. CDR3 bases: TGTGCCAGCAGTGGTTCCCAGGGGTATGTACAGCCCCAGCATTTT. As protein: CASSGSQGYVQPQHF.

Concerning this clone itself: The sample holds other DNA sequences that translate to the same CDR3. The chain employs TRBV18 and TRBJ2-5; TRBD1 matches at 9 bases. This CDR3 spans 15 amino acids. Losses at the gene ends were 0 bases for V and 5 bases for J; bases not matched to a gene: 4. From germline, CDR1 is KGHSH and CDR2 LQKENI. The CDR3 DNA sequence: TGTGCCAGCTCACCACCCAGTGACAGGGGGGAGACCCAGTACTTC. Amino acid sequence: CASSPPSDRGETQYF.

The V and J genes are TRBV28 and TRBJ2-1, with 7 nucleotides matching TRBD2. V was pared by 8 bases and J by 2 bases, with 12 bases of the junction left unmatched. This CDR3 contains 16 residues. Per the germline V gene, CDR1 is MDHEN and CDR2 is SYDVKM. CDR3 sequence (DNA): TGTGCCAGCCAAAGCCGACTAGCAAAGACCTACAATGAGCAGTTCTTC. Its protein product is CASQSRLAKTYNEQFF.